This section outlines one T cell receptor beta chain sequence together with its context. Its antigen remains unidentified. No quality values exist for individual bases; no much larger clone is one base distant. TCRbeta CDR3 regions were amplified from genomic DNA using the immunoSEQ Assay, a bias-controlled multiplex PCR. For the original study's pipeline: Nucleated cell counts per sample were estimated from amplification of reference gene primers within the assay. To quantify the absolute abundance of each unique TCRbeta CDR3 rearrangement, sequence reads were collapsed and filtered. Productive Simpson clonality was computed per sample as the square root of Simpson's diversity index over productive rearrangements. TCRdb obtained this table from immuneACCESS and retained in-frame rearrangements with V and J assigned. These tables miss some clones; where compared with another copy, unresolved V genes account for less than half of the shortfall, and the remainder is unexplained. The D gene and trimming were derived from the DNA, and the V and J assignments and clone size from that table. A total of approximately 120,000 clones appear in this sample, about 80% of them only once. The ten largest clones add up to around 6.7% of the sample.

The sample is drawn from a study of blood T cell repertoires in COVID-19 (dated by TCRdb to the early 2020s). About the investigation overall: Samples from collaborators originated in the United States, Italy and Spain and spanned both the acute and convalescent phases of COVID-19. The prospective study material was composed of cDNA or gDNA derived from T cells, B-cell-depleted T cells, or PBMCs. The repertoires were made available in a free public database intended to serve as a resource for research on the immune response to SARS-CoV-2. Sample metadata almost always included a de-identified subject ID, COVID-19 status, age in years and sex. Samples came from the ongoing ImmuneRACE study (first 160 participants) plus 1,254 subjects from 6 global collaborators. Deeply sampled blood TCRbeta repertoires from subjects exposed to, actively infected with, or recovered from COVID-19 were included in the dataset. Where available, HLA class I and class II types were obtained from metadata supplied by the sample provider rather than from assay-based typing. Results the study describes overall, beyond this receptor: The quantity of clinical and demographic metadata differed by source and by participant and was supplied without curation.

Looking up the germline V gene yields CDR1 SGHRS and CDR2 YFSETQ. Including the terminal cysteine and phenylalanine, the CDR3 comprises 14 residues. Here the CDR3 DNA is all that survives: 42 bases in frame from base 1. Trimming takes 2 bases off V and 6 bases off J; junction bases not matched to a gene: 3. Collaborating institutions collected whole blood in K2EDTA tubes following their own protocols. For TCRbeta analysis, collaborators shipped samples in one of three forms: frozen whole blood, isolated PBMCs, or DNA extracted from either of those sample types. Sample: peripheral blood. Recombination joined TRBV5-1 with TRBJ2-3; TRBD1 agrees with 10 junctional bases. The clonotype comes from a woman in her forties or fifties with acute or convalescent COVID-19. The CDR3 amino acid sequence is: CASSFRQGADTQYF. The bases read TGCGCCAGCAGCTTCCGACAGGGGGCGGATACGCAGTATTTT.